Below, one T cell receptor (beta chain) is given with its context. Its target antigen remains unknown. For every CD8+ T cell subset, a few hundred thousand cells were flow-sorted straight into RLT lysis buffer, and each subset was sorted in triplicate. To exclude memory contaminants, naive CD8+ T cells were stringently defined as CD45RO-CCR7+CD27+CD95-. Standard density gradient centrifugation was used to isolate peripheral blood mononuclear cells from buffy coats. Naive CXCR3-negative and CXCR3-positive CD8+ T cells were flow-sorted using a FACSAria III. An RNeasy Mini Kit was used to extract total RNA from the sorted cells. The germline V gene encodes CDR1 MNHNY and CDR2 SVGAGI (reference sequence). From the cysteine through the phenylalanine, the CDR3 covers 17 amino acids. Only the protein sequence is given. This sample was included in a study of CXCR3-negative and CXCR3-positive naive CD8 T cells (dated by TCRdb to about 2019). Broadly, across the study: In total, 110 million to 150 million TRB reads were obtained, corresponding to roughly 1.5 +/- 0.3 million reads per library. Diversity and physicochemical repertoire analyses covered approximately 10 donors pooled from two independent experiments. Naive subsets from five or six donors and memory cells from 3 donors were included in the TRBV-TRBJ cluster analysis. What the authors observed across the whole study: Comparably high repertoire diversity was found in both naive subsets, whereas much lower repertoire diversity was found in memory CD8+ T cells. Compared with CXCR3-negative naive cells, CXCR3-positive naive cells had TRB CDR3s with higher hydrophobicity (lower Kidera factor 4), lower energy, and higher strength and volume indices. Because CXCR3 expression was partially decreased after cryopreservation, freshly isolated PBMCs were used for most assays. Similar TRBV-TRBJ usage was shown by naive CXCR3-negative and CXCR3-positive cells from the same donor, whereas distinct patterns were shown by memory cells. Because surface CD5, which is linked to self-reactivity in mice, was comparable between the naive subsets, TCR interaction strength was also inferred from the physicochemical properties of TRB CDR3s.

Instrument on record: NextSeq 550. The Human TCR Profiling Kit (MiLaboratory) was used to make UMI-labeled 5' RACE TRB cDNA libraries. The full amount of extracted RNA was used for cDNA synthesis, and the full amount of resulting cDNA was used for PCR amplification. Libraries were prepared in parallel with an identical number of PCR cycles. The paper's data handling went like this. MIGEC and MiXCR extracted about 53,000 +/- 10,000 unique UMI-labeled TRB cDNA molecules per library, requiring at least two reads per UMI. An average of 40,000 +/- 10,000 functional in-frame TRB CDR3 nucleotide clonotypes without stop codons was found per library. After each sample was downsampled to 5000 UMI-labeled TRB molecules, VDJtools was used to calculate diversity metrics such as normalized Shannon-Wiener and Chao1. VDJtools was used to calculate clonotype-size-weighted physicochemical properties of the central five CDR3 residues, namely interaction energy, strength, volume and Kidera factor 4. Once TCRdb had reprocessed the reads, it stored one entry per CDR3 protein sequence and supplied no DNA. The V and J calls were determined by TCRdb, not by the authors. For this sample, the table gives some 67,000 distinct CDR3 sequences. The ten biggest clones cover around 1.4% of the sample.

The clonotype originates from a human donor in good health. Some clones in this sample may be carry-over from other donors' samples. Recombination connected TRBV6-6 to TRBJ2-1; TCRdb outputs TRBD2, but without DNA this stays unchecked. Sequenced input: naive CXCR3- CD8+ T cells from blood. Per the publication, the cell subset or site label means: CD45RO-CCR7+CD27+CD95- naive CD8+ T cells lacking CXCR3 (TNR3-). CDR3 loop: CASSYSVGLASNNEQFF.